This T cell receptor beta chain stems from a study of spatial heterogeneity in lung cancer. Whole-study context: An average of more than ten raw reads was observed per unique TCR and UMI combination.

The time point denotes: sample taken at primary tumor resection. The donor population consisted of approximately 70 patients with untreated, early-stage non-small cell lung cancer. Whole RNA from tumor, nontumor lung or frozen PBMC was sequenced unsorted. There are 16 residues in the CDR3. The V and J ends lost 6 bases and 5 bases respectively, with 17 bases between them. One entry per CDR3 protein results from TCRdb running MiXCR on the 5' RACE reads. The profile shows around 14,000 distinct CDR3 sequences, about 3.6% of them singletons. This clonotype was recorded many times. The library was prepared for alpha chains; this beta chain is a stray read, so its frequency means little.

The receptor comes from a male donor with early-stage non-small cell lung cancer. This sequence joins TRBV12-3 or TRBV12-4 and TRBJ1-6; no reliable D call. Here the sequenced sample was normal lung tissue next to the tumor, taken at surgery. This CDR3 reads CASSYGPGWNNSPLHF. CDR3 DNA: TGTGCCAGCAGCTATGGGCCGGGGTGGAATAATTCACCCCTCCACTTT.